The 18 T cell receptor beta chains reported below all come from one sample, sequenced in a study of cytomegalovirus exposure and HLA in healthy donors. The PCR used 60 Vbeta and 13 Jbeta primers. Data came from immunoSEQ multiplex PCR; TCRdb stores just in-frame clones and leaves some out. The repertoire holds hundreds of thousands of clones, roughly 82% seen once, with nearly 6% in the top ten. The sequencing sample was made of PBMCs. These receptors were collected from a man between 35 and 55 years old in good health and CMV-seropositive.

This chain connects TRBV29-1 to TRBJ2-1; D unclear. Looked up from germline, CDR1 is SQVTM and CDR2 is ANQGSEA. This CDR3 spans 16 amino acids. The V end lost 3 bases, the J end lost 0 bases, and 15 bases lay between the germline ends. The CDR3 is CSVDLVPTHSYNEQFF. The CDR3 coding sequence is TGCAGCGTTGACCTCGTCCCGACTCACTCCTACAATGAGCAGTTCTTC.

J is TRBJ2-7 and V is TRBV6-5, with TRBD1 matching 9 bases. Germline CDR1 and CDR2: MNHEY and SVGAGI. The V and J ends lost 5 bases and 4 bases, in that order; junction bases with no gene match: 6. This CDR3 has 14 residues. CDR3 bases: TGTGCCAGCAGTAGAAACAGGGGGCAGTACGAGCAGTACGTC. Its protein is CASSRNRGQYEQYV.

J is TRBJ1-4 and V is TRBV6-1, with TRBD1 matching over 9 bases. Germline trimming cut 6 bases from V and 10 bases from J; bases unmatched to any gene: 6. Germline assignment: CDR1 MNHNS and CDR2 SASEGT. This CDR3 is 13 amino acids long. The chain's CDR3 is CASRRQGEGKLFF. In nucleotides, the CDR3 is TGTGCCAGCAGACGACAGGGGGAAGGAAAACTGTTTTTT.

The DNA of the CDR3 is TGTGCCAGCAGTGAGGCTAGGTTCAATGAGCAGTTCTTC. Translated, it gives CASSEARFNEQFF. The chain is built from TRBV2 and TRBJ2-1; unclear D gene. V gave up 3 bases and J gave up 6 bases, with 9 bases separating them. Germline CDR1 and CDR2: SNHLY and FYNNEI. CDR3 length equals 13 residues.

This clone showed up just once. The rearrangement uses TRBV5-1 and TRBJ1-4; unclear D gene. Trimming removed 0 bases from V and 5 bases from J, with 11 bases in between. CDR3 size: 15 residues. The germline gives CDR1 SGHRS, CDR2 YFSETQ. CDR3 DNA sequence: TGCGCCAGCAGCTTGGCGGCGGCCTCCAATGAAAAACTGTTTTTT. The encoded protein is CASSLAAASNEKLFF. Using reference TRBV5-1 and TRBJ1-4 for the parts outside the CDR3, the full variable domain is KAGVTQTPRYLIKTRGQQVTLSCSPISGHRSVSWYQQTPGQGLQFLFEYFSETQRNKGNFPGRFSGRQFSNSRSEMNVSTLELGDSALYLCASSLAAASNEKLFFGSGTQLSVL.

The CDR3 DNA is TGTGCCAGCGCCAGTGGGGCGGTAACGAACACCGGGGAGCTGTTTTTT. It is translated as CASASGAVTNTGELFF. This chain joins TRBV9 and TRBJ2-2, with D perhaps TRBD1 (5 bases). Trimming cost V 7 bases and J 0 bases, with 16 bases left between them. This CDR3 comprises 16 residues. CDR1 is SGDLS and CDR2 is YYNGEE in the germline V gene.

V usage is TRBV6-5 and J usage is TRBJ2-5; 10 bases match TRBD1. The V gene end was trimmed by 1 base and the J gene end by 3 bases; junction bases not matched to a gene: 2. The CDR3 covers 15 residues. The germline gives CDR1 MNHEY, CDR2 SVGAGI. CDR3 loop: CASSYWTGGKETQYF. In DNA, the CDR3 is TGTGCCAGCAGTTACTGGACAGGGGGAAAAGAGACCCAGTACTTC.

This clone was seen a handful of times. The gene calls are TRBV10-2 and TRBJ2-7, with D maybe TRBD1 (6 bases). Per the germline V gene, CDR1 is WSHSY and CDR2 is SAAADI. Trimming removed 0 bases at V and 3 bases at J, with 6 bases between. There are 13 residues in the CDR3. The CDR3 coding sequence is TGCGCCAGCAGTGAGTCAGGGGGCTACGAGCAGTACTTC. Its translation: CASSESGGYEQYF.

V and J are TRBV10-2 and TRBJ2-2, with D unresolved. This CDR3 is built from 13 residues. Trimming removed 6 bases from V and 0 bases from J, with 5 bases in between. Germline assignment: CDR1 WSHSY and CDR2 SAAADI. CDR3 sequence: CASSFANTGELFF. The CDR3 coding sequence is TGCGCCAGCAGCTTCGCGAACACCGGGGAGCTGTTTTTT.

This rearrangement joins TRBV15 to TRBJ1-1; D call uncertain. The CDR3 totals 12 residues. Germline V lookup: CDR1 LNHNV, CDR2 YYDKDF (reference sequence). V shed 3 bases and J shed 5 bases, with 7 bases lying between them. As DNA, the CDR3 is TGTGCCACCAGCAGCTCCGGGACTGAAGCTTTCTTT. Residues: CATSSSGTEAFF.

V and J are TRBV7-3 and TRBJ2-1; 8 bases line up with TRBD2. V was clipped by 7 bases and J by 6 bases; unmatched bases: 8. Germline V gene sequence: CDR1 SGHTA, CDR2 FQGTGA. The CDR3 runs 14 residues. This CDR3 is CASTPSGTSNEQFF. The CDR3 DNA sequence: TGTGCCAGCACCCCGTCGGGGACTAGCAATGAGCAGTTCTTC.

The rearrangement joins TRBV7-9 to TRBJ2-1; 13 bases match TRBD2. CDR1 SEHNR and CDR2 FQNEAQ come from the germline V gene (reference sequence). The CDR3 has 15 residues. V lost 5 bases, J lost 8 bases, and 6 bases stayed unmatched. The CDR3, as DNA: TGTGCCAGCAGCCACGGACTAGCGGGAGTTGATGAGCAGTTCTTC. Amino acids: CASSHGLAGVDEQFF.

A word on this clone: The sample has other DNA sequences that encode this CDR3 too. The rearrangement uses TRBV18 and TRBJ2-7; TRBD2 aligns across 7 bases. V was clipped by 0 bases and J by 2 bases; unmatched bases: 4. This CDR3 has 15 residues. CDR1 and CDR2 from the germline V gene are KGHSH and LQKENI. CDR3 sequence reads: CASSPPGLAAYEQYF. In DNA form, the CDR3 reads TGTGCCAGCTCACCACCGGGGCTAGCGGCCTACGAGCAGTACTTC.

This clone has only one observation. The rearrangement joins TRBV15 to TRBJ2-1; the match to TRBD2 covers 13 bases. The germline gives CDR1 LNHNV, CDR2 YYDKDF (reference sequence). The CDR3 loop spans 19 amino acids. The V and J ends lost 3 bases and 6 bases, in that order; junction bases with no gene match: 14. The CDR3 bases are TGTGCCACCAGCAGCCTCGGGGCTGGGACTAGCGGGGAAGTCAATGAGCAGTTCTTC. The encoded protein is CATSSLGAGTSGEVNEQFF.

This clone was counted between two and nine times. The rearrangement uses TRBV7-2 and TRBJ2-7, with TRBD2 matching over 8 bases. After removal of 2 bases from V and 0 bases from J, the junction contained 3 bases not matched to a gene. CDR3 length: 15 amino acids. Germline lookup yields CDR1 SGHTA and CDR2 FQGNSA. The CDR3 sequence: CASSLRSGSSYEQYV. Written as DNA, the CDR3 is TGTGCCAGCAGCTTAAGAAGCGGGAGCTCCTACGAGCAGTACGTC.

This clone was detected only a few times. The chain's CDR3 is CASNSRSGFHGYTF. In DNA form, the CDR3 reads TGTGCCAGCAATTCAAGATCAGGGTTCCATGGCTACACCTTC. This chain joins TRBV6-6 and TRBJ1-2; tentative D call: TRBD1 (5 bases). Trimming removed 7 bases from V and 6 bases from J, with 18 bases in between. Germline lookup yields CDR1 MNHNY and CDR2 SVGAGI (reference sequence). The CDR3 runs to 14 residues.

V is TRBV11-1 and J is TRBJ2-7; 13 nucleotides match TRBD2. This CDR3 region has 16 residues. Germline V lookup: CDR1 SGHAT, CDR2 FQDESV (reference sequence). V shed 4 bases and J 3 bases; nucleotides not matched to a gene: 6. The CDR3 is CASSSEGLAGVYEQYF. The CDR3 DNA reads TGTGCCAGCAGCTCCGAAGGACTAGCGGGAGTCTACGAGCAGTACTTC. Using reference TRBV11-1 and TRBJ2-7 for the parts outside the CDR3, the full variable domain is EAEVAQSPRYKITEKSQAVAFWCDPISGHATLYWYRQILGQGPELLVQFQDESVVDDSQLPKDRFSAERLKGVDSTLKIQPAELGDSAMYLCASSSEGLAGVYEQYFGPGTRLTVT.

V usage is TRBV7-3 and J usage is TRBJ1-1; 7 bases map to TRBD1. This CDR3 has 14 amino acids. V shed 3 bases and J 2 bases; nucleotides not matched to a gene: 3. Germline values: CDR1 SGHTA, CDR2 FQGTGA. CDR3 nucleotide sequence: TGTGCCAGCAGCTTGGGACAGAGAAACACTGAAGCTTTCTTT. This gives the protein CASSLGQRNTEAFF.